This TCR beta chain originates from a study of blood T cell repertoires in COVID-19. Across the whole study: The United States, Italy and Spain provided the acute and convalescent COVID-19 samples.

The study assigned cohorts using participant-reported clinical history. Trimming removed 3 bases from V and 8 bases from J, with 12 bases in between. Per the germline V gene, CDR1 is KGHDR and CDR2 is SFDVKD. There are 13 residues in the CDR3. Study processing details: Using reference gene primer amplification, nucleated cell counts were estimated. This table comes from immunoSEQ multiplex PCR, and its TCRdb copy is limited to in-frame clones, with some not included. Clone size and V and J calls were adopted from that table, with D and trimming inferred from the DNA. The sample holds about 270,000 clones; around 88% are singletons and the top ten take about 1.2%.

The source is a middle-aged woman with acute COVID-19. Sequences were obtained from PBMCs or T cells enriched from blood (not recorded which). This sequence joins TRBV24-1 and TRBJ1-2; the D gene is possibly TRBD1 (6 bases). The CDR3 nucleotides read TGTGCCACCAGTGATCGGGACACAAGGGGCTACACCTTC. It is translated as CATSDRDTRGYTF.